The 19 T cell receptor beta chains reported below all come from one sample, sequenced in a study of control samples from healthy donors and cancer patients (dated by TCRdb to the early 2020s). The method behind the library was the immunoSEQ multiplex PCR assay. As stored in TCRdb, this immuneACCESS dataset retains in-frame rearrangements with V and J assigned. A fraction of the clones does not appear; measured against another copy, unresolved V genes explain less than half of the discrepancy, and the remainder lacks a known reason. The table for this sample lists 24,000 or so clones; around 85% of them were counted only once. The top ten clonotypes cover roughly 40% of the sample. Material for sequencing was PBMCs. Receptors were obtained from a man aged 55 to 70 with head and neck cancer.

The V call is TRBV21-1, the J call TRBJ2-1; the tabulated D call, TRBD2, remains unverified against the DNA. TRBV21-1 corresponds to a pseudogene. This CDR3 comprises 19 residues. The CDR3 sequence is CASSKARGLGVPVLNEQFF. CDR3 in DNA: TGTGCCAGCAGCAAAGCGCGAGGGTTGGGCGTCCCGGTCCTAAATGAGCAGTTCTTC.

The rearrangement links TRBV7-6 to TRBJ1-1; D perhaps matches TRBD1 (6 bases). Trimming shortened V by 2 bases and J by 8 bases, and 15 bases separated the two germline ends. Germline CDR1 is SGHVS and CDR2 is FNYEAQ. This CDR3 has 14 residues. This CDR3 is CASSLRGGVREAFF. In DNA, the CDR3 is TGTGCCAGCAGCTTAAGAGGGGGAGTACGAGAAGCTTTCTTT. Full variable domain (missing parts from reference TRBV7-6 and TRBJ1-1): GAGVSQSPRYKVTKRGQDVALRCDPISGHVSLYWYRQALGQGPEFLTYFNYEAQQDKSGLPNDRFSAERPEGSISTLTIQRTEQRDSAMYRCASSLRGGVREAFFGQGTRLTVV.

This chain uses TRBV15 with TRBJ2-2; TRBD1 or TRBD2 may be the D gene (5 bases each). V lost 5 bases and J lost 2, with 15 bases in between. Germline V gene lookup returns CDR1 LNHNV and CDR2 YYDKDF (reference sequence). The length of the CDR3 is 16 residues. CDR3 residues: CATSLFGTINTGELFF. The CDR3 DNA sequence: TGTGCCACCAGCTTATTTGGGACCATTAACACCGGGGAGCTGTTTTTT. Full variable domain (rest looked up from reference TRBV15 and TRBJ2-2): DAMVIQNPRYQVTQFGKPVTLSCSQTLNHNVMYWYQQKSSQAPKLLFHYYDKDFNNEADTPDNFQSRRPNTSFCFLDIRSPGLGDTAMYLCATSLFGTINTGELFFGEGSRLTVL.

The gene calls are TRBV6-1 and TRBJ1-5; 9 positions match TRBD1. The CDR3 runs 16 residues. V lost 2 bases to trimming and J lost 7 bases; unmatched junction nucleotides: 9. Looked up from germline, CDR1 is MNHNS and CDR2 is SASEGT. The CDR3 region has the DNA TGTGCCAGCAGTGAAAGGTGGGGACAGGGCGGGCAGCCCCAGCATTTT. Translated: CASSERWGQGGQPQHF.

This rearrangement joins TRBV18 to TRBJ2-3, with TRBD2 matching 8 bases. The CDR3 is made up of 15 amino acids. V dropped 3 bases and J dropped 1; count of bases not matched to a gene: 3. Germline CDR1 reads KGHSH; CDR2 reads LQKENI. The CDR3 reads CASSPISGGTDTQYF. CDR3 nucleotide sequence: TGTGCCAGCTCACCGATTAGCGGGGGCACAGATACGCAGTATTTT. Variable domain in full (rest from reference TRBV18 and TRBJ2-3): NAGVMQNPRHLVRRRGQEARLRCSPMKGHSHVYWYRQLPEEGLKFMVYLQKENIIDESGMPKERFSAEFPKEGPSILRIQQVVRGDSAAYFCASSPISGGTDTQYFGPGTRLTVL.

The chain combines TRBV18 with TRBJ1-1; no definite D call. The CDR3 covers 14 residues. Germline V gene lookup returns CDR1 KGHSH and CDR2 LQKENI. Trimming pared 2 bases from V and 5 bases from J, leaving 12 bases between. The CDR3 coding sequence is TGTGCCAGCTCACCAGCGCAGGTCCGAACTGAAGCTTTCTTT. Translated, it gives CASSPAQVRTEAFF.

CDR3 loop: CASSLSPETQYF. Here the CDR3 DNA reads TGTGCCAGCAGTTTAAGTCCCGAGACCCAGTACTTC. The rearrangement links TRBV12-3 or TRBV12-4 to TRBJ2-5; D not resolved. The CDR3 runs 12 residues. Trimming stripped 2 bases from V and 5 bases from J, with 6 bases between.

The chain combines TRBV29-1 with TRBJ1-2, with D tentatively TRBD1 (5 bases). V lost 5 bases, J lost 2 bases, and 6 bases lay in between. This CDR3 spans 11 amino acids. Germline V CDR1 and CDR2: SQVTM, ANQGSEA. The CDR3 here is CSVPGNYGYTF. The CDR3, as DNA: TGCAGCGTTCCAGGGAACTATGGCTACACCTTC.

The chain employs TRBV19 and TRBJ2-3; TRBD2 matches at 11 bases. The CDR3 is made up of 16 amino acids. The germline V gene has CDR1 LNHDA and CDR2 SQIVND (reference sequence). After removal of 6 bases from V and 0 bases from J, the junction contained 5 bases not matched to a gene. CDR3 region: CASRGGLAASTDTQYF. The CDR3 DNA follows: TGTGCCAGTAGAGGGGGACTAGCGGCTAGCACAGATACGCAGTATTTT.

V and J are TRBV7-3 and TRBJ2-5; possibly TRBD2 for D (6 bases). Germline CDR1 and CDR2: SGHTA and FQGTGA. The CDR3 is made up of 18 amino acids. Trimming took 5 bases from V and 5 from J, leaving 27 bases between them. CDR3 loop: CASSASGGPIEFRETQYF. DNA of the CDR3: TGTGCCAGCAGCGCCTCAGGAGGGCCGATTGAGTTCCGGGAGACCCAGTACTTC. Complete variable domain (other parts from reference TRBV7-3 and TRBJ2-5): GAGVSQTPSNKVTEKGKYVELRCDPISGHTALYWYRQSLGQGPEFLIYFQGTGAADDSGLPNDRFFAVRPEGSVSTLKIQRTERGDSAVYLCASSASGGPIEFRETQYFGPGTRLLVL.

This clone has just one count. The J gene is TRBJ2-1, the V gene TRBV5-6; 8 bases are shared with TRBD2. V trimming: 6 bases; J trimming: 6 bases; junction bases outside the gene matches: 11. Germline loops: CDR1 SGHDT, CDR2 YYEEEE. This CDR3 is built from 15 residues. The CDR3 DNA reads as TGTGCCAGCACCCTGGATGTAGCGGGAACCAATGAGCAGTTCTTC. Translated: CASTLDVAGTNEQFF.

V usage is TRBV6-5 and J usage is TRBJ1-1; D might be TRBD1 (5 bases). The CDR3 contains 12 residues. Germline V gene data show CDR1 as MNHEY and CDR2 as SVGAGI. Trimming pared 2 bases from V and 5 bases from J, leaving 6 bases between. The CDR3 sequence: CASSYEGTEAFF. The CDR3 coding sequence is TGTGCCAGCAGTTACGAGGGGACTGAAGCTTTCTTT.

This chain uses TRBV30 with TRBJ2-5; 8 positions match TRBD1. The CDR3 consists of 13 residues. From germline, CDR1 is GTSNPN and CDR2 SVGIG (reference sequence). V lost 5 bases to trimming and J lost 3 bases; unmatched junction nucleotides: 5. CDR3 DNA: TGTGCCTGGGGGACGACAGGGGAAGAGACCCAGTACTTC. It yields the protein CAWGTTGEETQYF.

The CDR3, as DNA: TGCGCCAGCAGCTTGGCGGCGGGAGACTCAGATACGCAGTATTTT. Residues: CASSLAAGDSDTQYF. The chain is built from TRBV5-1 and TRBJ2-3, with 7 bases lining up with TRBD2. The CDR3 covers 15 residues. Germline V gene data show CDR1 as SGHRS and CDR2 as YFSETQ. With V trimmed by 0 bases and J by 4 bases, 5 bases remained unmatched.

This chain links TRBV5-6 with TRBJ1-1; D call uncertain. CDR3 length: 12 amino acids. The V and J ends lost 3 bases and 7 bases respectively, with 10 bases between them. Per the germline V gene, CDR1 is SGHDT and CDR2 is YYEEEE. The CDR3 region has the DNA TGTGCCAGCAGCTACTTTGGGAGTGAAGCTTTCTTT. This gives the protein CASSYFGSEAFF.

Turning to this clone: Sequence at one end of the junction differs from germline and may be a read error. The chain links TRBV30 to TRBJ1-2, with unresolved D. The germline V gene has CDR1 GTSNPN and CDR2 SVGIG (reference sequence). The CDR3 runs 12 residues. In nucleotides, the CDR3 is TGTGCCTGGAGACCCTACTTCGGTTCGATTCATTTC. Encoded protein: CAWRPYFGSIHF.

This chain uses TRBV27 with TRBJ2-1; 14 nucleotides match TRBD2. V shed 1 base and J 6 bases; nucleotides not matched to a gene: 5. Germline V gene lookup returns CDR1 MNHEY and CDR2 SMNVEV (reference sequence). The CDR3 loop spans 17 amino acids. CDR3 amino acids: CASSLLRTSGGTNEQFF. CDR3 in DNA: TGTGCCAGCAGTTTATTGAGGACTAGCGGGGGGACCAATGAGCAGTTCTTC.

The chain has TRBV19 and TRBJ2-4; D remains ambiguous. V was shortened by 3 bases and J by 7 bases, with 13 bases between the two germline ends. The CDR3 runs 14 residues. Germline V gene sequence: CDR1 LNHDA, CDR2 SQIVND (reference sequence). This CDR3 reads CASSMEQGLNIQYF. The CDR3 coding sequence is TGTGCCAGTAGTATGGAACAAGGGCTCAACATTCAGTACTTC.

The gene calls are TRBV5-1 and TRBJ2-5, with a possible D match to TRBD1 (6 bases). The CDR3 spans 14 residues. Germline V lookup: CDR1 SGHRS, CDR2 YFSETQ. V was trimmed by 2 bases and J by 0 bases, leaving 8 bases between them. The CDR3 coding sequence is TGCGCCAGCAGCTTCGGGACACACCAAGAGACCCAGTACTTC. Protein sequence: CASSFGTHQETQYF.